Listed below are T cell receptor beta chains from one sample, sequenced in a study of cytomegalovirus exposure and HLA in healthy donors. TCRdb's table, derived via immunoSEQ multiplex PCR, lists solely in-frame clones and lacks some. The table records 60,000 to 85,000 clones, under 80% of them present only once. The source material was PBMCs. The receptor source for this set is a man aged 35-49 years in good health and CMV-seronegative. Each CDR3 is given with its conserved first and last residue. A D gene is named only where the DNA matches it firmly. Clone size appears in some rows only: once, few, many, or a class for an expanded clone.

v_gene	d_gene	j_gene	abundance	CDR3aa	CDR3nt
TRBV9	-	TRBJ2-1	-	CASSVGGGGRWANNEQFF	TGTGCCAGCAGCGTGGGAGGGGGGGGGCGATGGGCAAACAATGAGCAGTTCTTC
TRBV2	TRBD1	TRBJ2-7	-	CASKLSSGQGYEQYF	TGTGCCAGCAAGCTCTCGTCGGGACAGGGGTACGAGCAGTACTTC
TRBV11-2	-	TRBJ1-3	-	CASSVLGINSGNTIYF	TGTGCCAGCAGCGTCCTCGGTATCAACTCTGGAAACACCATATATTTT
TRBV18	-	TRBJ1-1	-	CASSPPPGMNTEAFF	TGTGCCAGCTCACCACCGCCGGGGATGAACACTGAAGCTTTCTTT
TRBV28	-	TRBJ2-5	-	CASSFEKLTYF	TGTGCCAGCAGTTTCGAGAAACTCACGTACTTC
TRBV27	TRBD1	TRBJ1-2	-	CASRLTGDYGYTF	TGTGCCAGCAGACTGACAGGGGACTATGGCTACACCTTC
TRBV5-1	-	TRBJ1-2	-	CASSPDSNFGYAF	TGCGCCAGCAGCCCGGACAGTAACTTCGGCTACGCCTTC
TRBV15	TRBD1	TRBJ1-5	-	CATSRPTGGSWQPQHF	TGTGCCACCAGCAGACCTACAGGGGGGAGTTGGCAGCCCCAGCATTTT
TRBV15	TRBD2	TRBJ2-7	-	CATSRRTSGYYEQYF	TGTGCCACCAGCAGACGGACTAGTGGTTATTACGAGCAGTACTTC
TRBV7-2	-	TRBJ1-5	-	CASSLRGGAEQPQHF	TGTGCCAGCAGCTTGAGAGGGGGGGCTGAACAGCCCCAGCATTTT
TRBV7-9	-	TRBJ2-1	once	CASSSQGNNEQFF	TGTGCCAGCAGCTCTCAGGGTAACAATGAGCAGTTCTTC
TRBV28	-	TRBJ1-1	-	CASSLYLGSAEAFF	TGTGCCAGCAGTTTATATCTAGGGAGCGCTGAAGCTTTCTTT
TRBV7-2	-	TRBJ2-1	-	CASSLMYFSLQFF	TGTGCCAGCAGCTTAATGTACTTCTCCCTGCAGTTCTTC
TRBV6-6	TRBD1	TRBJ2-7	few	CASSYVQGATYEQYF	TGTGCCAGCAGTTACGTACAGGGGGCGACCTACGAGCAGTACTTC
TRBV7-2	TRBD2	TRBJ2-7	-	CASRPGLAAVEQYF	TGTGCCAGCAGGCCGGGACTAGCGGCTGTCGAGCAGTACTTC